One and the same sample provided the 16 T cell receptor beta chains below, sequenced in a study of cytomegalovirus exposure and HLA in healthy donors. Produced via immunoSEQ multiplex PCR; TCRdb's table is partial and in-frame only. The sample shows 50,000 to 65,000 clones, 89% of them seen only once. Specimen: PBMCs. These receptor sequences come from a woman aged 18 to 35 in good health and CMV-seropositive.

V is TRBV11-2 and J is TRBJ2-7; a weak D match, TRBD1 (6 bases). The CDR3 is 13 residues long. Germline V gene lookup returns CDR1 SGHAT and CDR2 FQNNGV. Trimming left V 6 bases short and J 6 bases short, with 15 bases between. The chain's CDR3 is CASSRYRDREQYF. The CDR3 coding sequence is TGTGCCAGCAGTCGTTACAGGGATCGCGAGCAGTACTTC. The whole variable domain, filled in from reference TRBV11-2 and TRBJ2-7, reads EAGVAQSPRYKIIEKRQSVAFWCNPISGHATLYWYQQILGQGPKLLIQFQNNGVVDDSQLPKDRFSAERLKGVDSTLKIQPAKLEDSAVYLCASSRYRDREQYFGPGTRLTVT.

The J gene is TRBJ1-2, the V gene TRBV9; the match to TRBD1 covers 12 bases. Germline V gene lookup returns CDR1 SGDLS and CDR2 YYNGEE. Trimming cost V 4 bases and J 8 bases; bases outside gene matches: 9. This CDR3 contains 15 residues. The CDR3 region has the DNA TGTGCCAGCAGCTACCGGGACAGGGGGCGCGAGGGCTACACCTTC. Translated: CASSYRDRGREGYTF. The whole variable domain, remainder taken from reference TRBV9 and TRBJ1-2, is DSGVTQTPKHLITATGQRVTLRCSPRSGDLSVYWYQQSLDQGLQFLIQYYNGEERAKGNILERFSAQQFPDLHSELNLSSLELGDSALYFCASSYRDRGREGYTFGSGTRLTVV.

The V gene is TRBV25-1, the J gene TRBJ1-6, with TRBD1 identical over 8 bases. V gave up 4 bases and J gave up 6 bases; unmatched junction bases: 5. The CDR3 length is 15 residues. Germline CDR1 and CDR2: MGHDK and SYGVNS. CDR3 nucleotide sequence: TGTGCCAGCAGTGCGAACAGGGGGATTAATTCACCCCTCCACTTT. Residues: CASSANRGINSPLHF.

The chain recombines TRBV2 with TRBJ1-2; D may be TRBD1 (5 bases). Trimming took off 4 bases at V and 7 bases at J, with 13 bases between the two ends. CDR1 is SNHLY and CDR2 is FYNNEI in the germline V gene. The CDR3 totals 13 residues. In DNA, the CDR3 is TGTGCCAGCAGTGTTGTGGGGGGAGGTGGCTACACCTTC. Its protein product is CASSVVGGGGYTF.

The CDR3 loop reads CASSFEGNTEAFF. The DNA for the CDR3 is TGTGCCAGCAGCTTTGAGGGAAATACTGAAGCTTTCTTT. The gene calls are TRBV11-2 and TRBJ1-1; D gene uncertain. CDR3 length equals 13 residues. The germline CDR1 and CDR2 sequences are SGHAT and FQNNGV. Deletions cut 3 bases from V and 5 bases from J, with 10 bases between.

The chain links TRBV18 to TRBJ2-6, with 9 bases fitting TRBD1. V lost 6 bases and J lost 0; bases outside the gene matches: 6. Germline lookup yields CDR1 KGHSH and CDR2 LQKENI. This CDR3 is 17 amino acids long. The CDR3 coding sequence is TGTGCCAGCTCTCCGGGACAGGGAGGCTCTGGGGCCAACGTCCTGACTTTC. Its translation: CASSPGQGGSGANVLTF.

The count of this clone is one. The gene calls are TRBV19 and TRBJ2-5; the D gene is possibly TRBD2 (5 bases). Germline CDR1 is LNHDA and CDR2 is SQIVND (reference sequence). Trimming stripped 5 bases from V and 7 bases from J, with 14 bases between. The CDR3 extends over 13 amino acids. The CDR3 reads CASSVRAEGTQYF. CDR3 nucleotide sequence: TGTGCCAGTAGTGTTAGAGCCGAGGGGACCCAGTACTTC.

The chain combines TRBV5-4 with TRBJ2-5, with D maybe TRBD1 (6 bases). Trimming took 1 base from V and 1 from J, leaving 11 bases between them. The CDR3 loop spans 15 amino acids. The germline V gene encodes CDR1 SGHNT and CDR2 YYREEE (reference sequence). CDR3 sequence (DNA): TGTGCCAGCAGCTTGAAAGGGGGAGTCCAAGAGACCCAGTACTTC. Protein product: CASSLKGGVQETQYF.

This clone occurred a few times. The rearrangement joins TRBV28 to TRBJ2-7; no clear D gene. This CDR3 comprises 12 residues. Germline V gene sequence: CDR1 MDHEN, CDR2 SYDVKM. V dropped 2 bases and J dropped 3 bases, with 5 bases sitting between them. CDR3 residues: CASSLGSYEQYF. The CDR3 coding sequence is TGTGCCAGCAGTTTAGGCAGCTACGAGCAGTACTTC.

In this sample, this clone turned up once. The chain joins TRBV30 to TRBJ1-6, with D unresolved. The CDR3 is 11 amino acids. V lost 5 bases to trimming and J lost 7 bases, with 6 bases between them. CDR1 and CDR2 (germline): GTSNPN, SVGIG (reference sequence). CDR3 coding DNA: TGTGCCTGGGGCCCAAATTCACCCCTCCACTTT. Translating it yields CAWGPNSPLHF.

The CDR3 region is CASSLTGAPNYGYTF. The DNA of the CDR3 is TGTGCCAGCAGCCTGACAGGGGCACCTAACTATGGCTACACCTTC. The gene calls are TRBV11-2 and TRBJ1-2, with TRBD1 identical over 8 bases. CDR3 length equals 15 residues. After removal of 5 bases from V and 0 bases from J, the junction contained 5 bases not matched to a gene. The V gene's germline CDR1 is SGHAT and CDR2 FQNNGV.

This chain joins TRBV7-3 and TRBJ2-7; 7 nucleotides line up with TRBD1. Per germline, CDR1 SGHTA and CDR2 FQGTGA. CDR3 length: 13 amino acids. V trimming: 5 bases; J trimming: 4 bases; junction bases outside the gene matches: 5. CDR3 nucleotide sequence: TGTGCCAGCAGCCAATACAGGGGATACGAGCAGTACTTC. It is translated as CASSQYRGYEQYF.

The chain links TRBV18 to TRBJ2-7; 9 nucleotides match TRBD1. Trimming took 0 bases from V and 5 from J; bases not matched to a gene: 5. CDR3 size: 15 residues. Germline CDR1 reads KGHSH; CDR2 reads LQKENI. CDR3 in DNA: TGTGCCAGCTCACCACCGGGACAGGGAAGTCACGAGCAGTACTTC. Amino acid sequence: CASSPPGQGSHEQYF.

V gene TRBV6-1 combines with J gene TRBJ1-5; unclear D gene. Germline-derived CDR1 and CDR2 are MNHNS and SASEGT. The CDR3 spans 15 residues. With 1 base removed from V and 3 bases from J, the gap between germline ends came to 10 bases. CDR3 region: CASSEGVRLNQPQHF. The DNA for the CDR3 is TGTGCCAGCAGTGAAGGAGTCAGACTCAATCAGCCCCAGCATTTT.

The chain uses TRBV6-1 and TRBJ1-4; the D is unclear. The germline CDR1 and CDR2 sequences are MNHNS and SASEGT. V was shortened by 2 bases and J by 14 bases, with 12 bases between the two germline ends. CDR3 length equals 12 residues. CDR3 coding DNA: TGTGCCAGCAGTGAAACTCCAGGTACCCTGTTTTTT. It specifies CASSETPGTLFF.

The chain links TRBV5-5 to TRBJ1-3, with a tentative D call TRBD1 (5 bases). There are 14 residues in the CDR3. Germline V gene lookup returns CDR1 SGHKS and CDR2 YYEKEE (reference sequence). V was trimmed by 1 base and J by 8 bases, leaving 13 bases between them. The CDR3 region has the DNA TGTGCCAGCAGCTTGATTCCGTCGGGGGACACCATATATTTT. It is translated as CASSLIPSGDTIYF.